The next 28 T cell receptor beta chains were all read from a single sample in a study of blood T cells in healthy people across ages. The second PCR ran 7 to 11 cycles with a sample-barcoded 5' primer and J-beta primers. TCRdb ran MiXCR on the 5' RACE reads and lists one entry per CDR3 protein. The sample shows under 2,000,000 distinct CDR3 sequences, about 49% of them seen only once. The sequenced sample consisted of blood. These receptors were collected from a woman aged 40 to 50 in good health.

The V gene is TRBV4-3, the J gene TRBJ2-1, with 9 bases that match TRBD2. TRBJ2-7 explains the end of the DNA better; the J call may be wrong. The CDR3 sequence is 15 residues long. The germline V gene has CDR1 LGHNA and CDR2 YSLEER. The CDR3 protein is CASSQVAGDYNEQYF. The CDR3 DNA sequence: TGCGCCAGCAGCCAAGTAGCGGGGGACTACAATGAGCAGTACTTC.

This chain joins TRBV27 and TRBJ2-1; tentatively, D is TRBD1 or TRBD2 (6 bases each). Germline assignment: CDR1 MNHEY and CDR2 SMNVEV (reference sequence). There are 14 residues in the CDR3. V shed 4 bases and J shed 12 bases, with 19 bases lying between them. DNA for the CDR3: TGTGCCAGCAGTTACGGGGGCCCGAACTTGGGGCAGTTCTTC. Amino acids: CASSYGGPNLGQFF.

V gene TRBV20-1 combines with J gene TRBJ1-5; 7 bases are a match to TRBD1. Germline CDR1 and CDR2: DFQATT and SNEGSKA (reference sequence). CDR3 length equals 13 residues. The trim removed 2 bases at V and 4 bases at J, leaving 2 bases unmatched. The CDR3 bases are TGCAGTGCTAGATGGGACAGAAATCAGCCCCAGCATTTT. Its protein product is CSARWDRNQPQHF.

The CDR3 loop reads CASSAPGTGTSYEQYF. In DNA form, the CDR3 reads TGTGCCAGCAGCGCCCCCGGGACAGGGACCTCCTACGAGCAGTACTTC. The V call is TRBV5-5, the J call TRBJ2-7; 9 bases line up with TRBD1. From germline, CDR1 is SGHKS and CDR2 YYEKEE (reference sequence). This CDR3 region has 16 residues. J gave up 0 bases and V 4 bases, and 8 bases lay outside the gene matches.

In this sample, this clonotype turned up a few times. V gene TRBV28 combines with J gene TRBJ2-7, with 9 bases lining up with TRBD1. The CDR3 runs to 14 residues. V lost 10 bases, J lost 0 bases, and 7 bases stayed unmatched. The germline V gene has CDR1 MDHEN and CDR2 SYDVKM. The CDR3 nucleotides read TGTGCCACCCTAGGACAGGGGTCCTCCTACGAGCAGTACTTC. This translates into CATLGQGSSYEQYF.

The V call is TRBV20-1, the J call TRBJ1-1; D possibly corresponds to TRBD1 (6 bases). The CDR3 is 15 amino acids. The germline gives CDR1 DFQATT, CDR2 SNEGSKA (reference sequence). The ends were cut back, 2 bases at V and 1 base at J, with 14 bases in the middle. The CDR3 is CSARIPTGANTEAFF. CDR3 in DNA: TGCAGTGCTAGAATCCCGACGGGGGCGAACACTGAAGCTTTCTTT.

This clonotype was recorded only once. The chain links TRBV24-1 to TRBJ2-3; D assignment may be TRBD1 or TRBD2 (6 bases each). The CDR3 consists of 14 residues. Germline values: CDR1 KGHDR, CDR2 SFDVKD. With 9 bases removed from V and 4 bases from J, the gap between germline ends came to 16 bases. The CDR3 sequence: CATRRGGYADTQYF. CDR3 nucleotide sequence: TGTGCCACCCGGAGAGGGGGGTACGCAGATACGCAGTATTTT.

The rearrangement uses TRBV7-9 and TRBJ2-3, with TRBD2 matching over 7 bases. The CDR3 runs 15 residues. The V gene end was trimmed by 0 bases and the J gene end by 2 bases; junction bases not matched to a gene: 2. Germline CDR1 SEHNR, CDR2 FQNEAQ (reference sequence). The CDR3 DNA is TGTGCCAGCAGCTTAGCGCGGGGGTTCACAGATACGCAGTATTTT. Encoded protein: CASSLARGFTDTQYF.

The chain has TRBV12-3 or TRBV12-4 and TRBJ2-3; the D gene is possibly TRBD2 (5 bases). With 3 bases removed from V and 4 bases from J, the gap between germline ends came to 17 bases. CDR3 size: 16 residues. The CDR3 nucleotides are TGTGCCAGCAGTTTTAGACTCCGGGAACAGTCAGATACGCAGTATTTT. It is translated as CASSFRLREQSDTQYF.

The chain couples TRBV28 to TRBJ1-2, with 7 bases aligning to TRBD1. Unmatched junction bases numbered 7, after V lost 6 bases and J lost 0 bases. The CDR3 is 15 amino acids. Looked up from germline, CDR1 is MDHEN and CDR2 is SYDVKM. CDR3 protein: CASRDRDSANYGYTF. In DNA, the CDR3 is TGTGCCAGCAGAGACCGGGACAGCGCTAACTATGGCTACACCTTC.

The V call is TRBV11-2, the J call TRBJ1-2; D is uncertain. The CDR3 contains 16 residues. Per the germline V gene, CDR1 is SGHAT and CDR2 is FQNNGV. V lost 5 bases and J lost 4, with 20 bases in between. CDR3 bases: TGTGCCAGCAGCCCTGCGGCCAGGCGATCTCGCTATGGCTACACCTTC. Its protein is CASSPAARRSRYGYTF.

J is TRBJ2-5 and V is TRBV7-2, with D perhaps matching TRBD1 or TRBD2 (6 bases each). The germline CDR1 and CDR2 sequences are SGHTA and FQGNSA. V was shortened by 2 bases and J by 1 base, with 17 bases between the two germline ends. The CDR3 runs to 17 residues. The CDR3 loop reads CASSLRSHGGGQETQYF. CDR3 in DNA: TGTGCCAGCAGCTTACGGTCCCACGGGGGCGGCCAAGAGACCCAGTACTTC. The entire variable domain, with the rest obtained from reference TRBV7-2 and TRBJ2-5, is as follows: GAGVSQSPSNKVTEKGKDVELRCDPISGHTALYWYRQSLGQGLEFLIYFQGNSAPDKSGLPSDRFSAERTGGSVSTLTIQRTQQEDSAVYLCASSLRSHGGGQETQYFGPGTRLLVL.

This chain connects TRBV20-1 to TRBJ2-3; 10 nucleotides align to TRBD2. CDR3 length: 16 residues. Germline-derived CDR1 and CDR2 are DFQATT and SNEGSKA (reference sequence). V shed 3 bases, J shed 2 bases, and the junction held 8 bases outside the gene matches. CDR3 sequence (DNA): TGCAGTGCTAGTCAGGCTAGCGGGGGTCCCACAGATACGCAGTATTTT. Its protein product is CSASQASGGPTDTQYF.

The chain carries TRBV10-3 and TRBJ1-2, with no clear D. CDR1 is ENHRY and CDR2 is SYGVKD in the germline V gene. The CDR3 covers 14 residues. V shed 6 bases and J shed 3 bases, with 14 bases lying between them. The CDR3 DNA reads as TGTGCCATCAGCCAATTAGGAGGAGACTATGGCTACACCTTC. Translation: CAISQLGGDYGYTF.

The chain carries TRBV9 and TRBJ2-6; 8 bases agree with TRBD2. Germline CDR1 SGDLS, CDR2 YYNGEE. CDR3 length: 18 residues. V was clipped by 3 bases and J by 2 bases; unmatched bases: 10. This chain's CDR3 is CASSDLRRGAAGANVLTF. DNA of the CDR3: TGTGCCAGCAGCGACTTGAGGCGGGGGGCAGCTGGGGCCAACGTCCTGACTTTC.

This clonotype showed up just a few times. The J gene is TRBJ1-2, the V gene TRBV20-1, with 8 bases matching TRBD1. The CDR3 has 17 amino acids. Germline CDR1 is DFQATT and CDR2 is SNEGSKA (reference sequence). With 1 base clipped from V and 0 bases from J, the junction kept 10 bases outside the gene matches. The CDR3 DNA sequence: TGCAGTGCTAGAGGACAGGGGAGGGGAGTAGCTAACTATGGCTACACCTTC. It encodes CSARGQGRGVANYGYTF.

Note on this clonotype: The germline gene is not matched at one end of the junction; a read error may be the cause. This sequence joins TRBV7-2 and TRBJ2-3; the match to TRBD1 covers 7 bases. The germline V gene has CDR1 SGHTA and CDR2 FQGNSA. The CDR3 contains 14 residues. CDR3 DNA: TGTGCCAGCAGCTCGCGACAGGGCACAGATACGCGGTATTTT. Residues: CASSSRQGTDTRYF.

This clonotype was observed a handful of times. J is TRBJ2-5 and V is TRBV15; D is possibly TRBD2 (5 bases). V lost 9 bases to trimming and J lost 2 bases, with 7 bases between them. CDR1 is LNHNV and CDR2 is YYDKDF in the germline V gene (reference sequence). The CDR3 is made up of 11 amino acids. CDR3 protein: CATRDQETQYF. The CDR3 bases are TGTGCCACGAGGGATCAAGAGACCCAGTACTTC.

V usage is TRBV27 and J usage is TRBJ2-3; the D is unclear. Germline CDR1 MNHEY, CDR2 SMNVEV (reference sequence). V lost 0 bases and J 2 bases, leaving 9 bases between the germline ends. The CDR3 sequence is 15 residues long. CDR3 bases: TGTGCCAGCAGTTTATCTGACCGCTACACAGATACGCAGTATTTT. It yields the protein CASSLSDRYTDTQYF.

The chain carries TRBV20-1 and TRBJ1-2; possibly TRBD1 for D (5 bases). The V gene's germline CDR1 is DFQATT and CDR2 SNEGSKA (reference sequence). The CDR3 loop spans 15 amino acids. Trimming cost V 6 bases and J 4 bases, with 21 bases left between them. The CDR3 region has the DNA TGCAGTGCGGGCCCCCTGACGGAGGGGATCTATGGCTACACCTTC. This encodes CSAGPLTEGIYGYTF.

The chain is built from TRBV20-1 and TRBJ2-3; D possibly corresponds to TRBD2 (6 bases). The CDR3 contains 15 residues. Germline V CDR1 and CDR2: DFQATT, SNEGSKA (reference sequence). Trimming took 4 bases from V and 0 from J, leaving 14 bases between them. CDR3 sequence reads: CSANRGGESTDTQYF. The DNA for the CDR3 is TGCAGTGCTAATCGTGGCGGGGAGAGCACAGATACGCAGTATTTT.

The rearrangement uses TRBV7-2 and TRBJ2-5; possible D gene TRBD1, 5 bases. This CDR3 is built from 15 residues. CDR1 and CDR2 from the germline V gene are SGHTA and FQGNSA. The V gene lost 1 base and the J gene lost 11 bases, with 20 bases spanning the gap. The CDR3 reads CASSLGRQLLNEQYF. CDR3 sequence (DNA): TGTGCCAGCAGCTTAGGGCGACAGCTACTCAATGAGCAGTACTTC.

Concerning this clonotype: Since a much larger clone is just one base distant, this may be a read error. V and J are TRBV12-3 or TRBV12-4 and TRBJ2-1; D remains unclear. The CDR3 sequence is 12 residues long. The CDR3 reads CASSPSHNEQFF. CDR3 nucleotide sequence: TGTGCCAGCAGCCCCTCCCACAATGAGCAGTTCTTC.

This clonotype has just a few counts. This probably arose from a read error, given a far larger clone one base away. The chain employs TRBV6-1 and TRBJ2-3; the D is unclear. CDR3 length equals 12 residues. Germline CDR1 and CDR2: MNHNS and SASEGT. Trimming took 6 bases from V and 2 from J, leaving 6 bases between them. The CDR3 coding sequence is TGTGCCAGCAGGCCCTACACAGATACGCAGTATTTT. As protein: CASRPYTDTQYF.

The chain has TRBV28 and TRBJ2-5; 9 positions match TRBD1. The V and J ends lost 5 bases and 11 bases, in that order; junction bases with no gene match: 15. This CDR3 has 15 residues. From germline, CDR1 is MDHEN and CDR2 SYDVKM. This chain's CDR3 is CASSTSGTGHPRQYF. CDR3 DNA: TGTGCCAGCAGTACCTCCGGGACAGGGCATCCTAGGCAGTACTTC.

V and J are TRBV7-2 and TRBJ1-2; D gene uncertain. From germline, CDR1 is SGHTA and CDR2 FQGNSA. CDR3 length equals 13 residues. V dropped 1 base and J dropped 7 bases, with 10 bases sitting between them. The CDR3 loop reads CASSLGFGGGYTF. The CDR3 DNA is TGTGCCAGCAGCTTAGGGTTCGGTGGTGGCTACACCTTC. The entire variable domain, with the rest obtained from reference TRBV7-2 and TRBJ1-2, is as follows: GAGVSQSPSNKVTEKGKDVELRCDPISGHTALYWYRQSLGQGLEFLIYFQGNSAPDKSGLPSDRFSAERTGGSVSTLTIQRTQQEDSAVYLCASSLGFGGGYTFGSGTRLTVV.

The CDR3 reads CASSRRTAAAAFF. CDR3 in DNA: TGTGCCAGCAGTAGAAGGACCGCAGCGGCAGCTTTCTTT. The chain combines TRBV12-3 or TRBV12-4 with TRBJ1-1; D gene uncertain. The CDR3 covers 13 residues. The V and J ends lost 5 bases and 10 bases respectively, with 17 bases between them.

This clonotype was found a few times. This rearrangement joins TRBV12-3 or TRBV12-4 to TRBJ2-3, with a tentative D call TRBD2 (6 bases). The CDR3 covers 18 residues. Trimming pared 7 bases from V and 0 bases from J, leaving 23 bases between. The CDR3 DNA reads as TGTGCCAGCAACATTGGGGAGGCGGCGGGGCCTAGCACAGATACGCAGTATTTT. Translating it yields CASNIGEAAGPSTDTQYF.